What follows are 25 T cell receptor beta chains derived from one specimen sequenced in a study of T cell changes during pregnancy in multiple sclerosis (dated by TCRdb to the late 2010s). Library generation was performed with the immunoSEQ multiplex PCR assay. Imported from immuneACCESS, the table was reduced by TCRdb to in-frame sequences with V and J called. These copies leave out some clones; in studies compared against another copy, an unresolved V gene accounts for under half, and the cause of the remainder is not known. Recorded for this sample are 35,000 to 50,000 clones; approximately 91% of them occurred a single time. The ten largest make up around 7% of the sample. The source was CD8+ T cells from peripheral blood mononuclear cells, collected in the third trimester of pregnancy. Source of these receptors: a female donor with multiple sclerosis, enrolled in a pregnancy study.

The chain joins TRBV9 to TRBJ2-3; a weak D match, TRBD2 (7 bases). The germline V gene encodes CDR1 SGDLS and CDR2 YYNGEE. Trimming cost V 0 bases and J 4 bases, with 18 bases left between them. The CDR3 spans 17 residues. The CDR3 sequence is CASSVEIVGGPPDTQYF. The DNA for the CDR3 is TGTGCCAGCAGCGTAGAGATTGTGGGGGGGCCTCCAGATACGCAGTATTTT.

This chain uses TRBV28 with TRBJ2-7; 9 nucleotides align to TRBD1. The CDR3 extends over 15 amino acids. V shed 6 bases, J shed 0 bases, and the junction held 6 bases outside the gene matches. CDR1 and CDR2 from the germline V gene are MDHEN and SYDVKM. CDR3 amino acids: CASSDPTGGSYEQYF. In DNA form, the CDR3 reads TGTGCCAGCAGCGACCCGACAGGGGGCTCCTACGAGCAGTACTTC.

The rearrangement links TRBV27 to TRBJ2-7; D is perhaps TRBD1 (5 bases). This CDR3 has 13 residues. V lost 6 bases to trimming and J lost 2 bases, with 11 bases between them. The germline V gene encodes CDR1 MNHEY and CDR2 SMNVEV (reference sequence). The CDR3, as DNA: TGTGCCAGCAGGCAAAGGGGCCCCTACGAGCAGTACTTC. Translated: CASRQRGPYEQYF.

The genes are TRBV7-9 and TRBJ1-2, with no clear D. The CDR3 contains 13 residues. Germline values: CDR1 SEHNR, CDR2 FQNEAQ (reference sequence). The V and J ends lost 3 bases and 0 bases respectively, with 5 bases between them. The CDR3 nucleotides read TGTGCCAGCAGCTTCAGTACTAACTATGGCTACACCTTC. It encodes CASSFSTNYGYTF. The entire variable domain, with the rest obtained from reference TRBV7-9 and TRBJ1-2, is as follows: DTGVSQNPRHKITKRGQNVTFRCDPISEHNRLYWYRQTLGQGPEFLTYFQNEAQLEKSRLLSDRFSAERPKGSFSTLEIQRTEQGDSAMYLCASSFSTNYGYTFGSGTRLTVV.

V is TRBV27 and J is TRBJ2-1; 14 nucleotides line up with TRBD2. The CDR3 extends over 14 amino acids. The germline CDR1 and CDR2 sequences are MNHEY and SMNVEV (reference sequence). Trimming at V came to 6 bases and at J to 10 bases, leaving 5 bases not matched to a gene. The CDR3, as DNA: TGTGCCAGCAGGGGACTAGCGGGAGTTTGGGAGCAGTTCTTC. It specifies CASRGLAGVWEQFF.

The rearrangement joins TRBV5-1 to TRBJ2-7; D gene unclear. Germline-derived CDR1 and CDR2 are SGHRS and YFSETQ. Trimming took off 5 bases at V and 4 bases at J, with 10 bases between the two ends. The CDR3 loop spans 12 amino acids. CDR3 protein: CASSLTGYEQYF. DNA of the CDR3: TGCGCCAGCAGTCTCACGGGTTACGAGCAGTACTTC.

This clone was observed once. This CDR3 reads CASTPGTVHEQYF. For the CDR3, the DNA is TGTGCCAGCACGCCCGGGACAGTCCACGAGCAGTACTTC. The gene calls are TRBV25-1 and TRBJ2-7, with TRBD1 matching 7 bases. V was clipped by 7 bases and J by 5 bases; unmatched bases: 8. Germline V gives CDR1 MGHDK, CDR2 SYGVNS. This CDR3 has 13 residues.

The rearrangement joins TRBV9 to TRBJ2-3; TRBD2 matches at 11 bases. Germline CDR1 is SGDLS and CDR2 is YYNGEE. With V trimmed by 1 base and J by 4 bases, 2 bases remained unmatched. The CDR3 contains 15 residues. The CDR3 is CASSVQGLAADTQYF. The CDR3 DNA follows: TGTGCCAGCAGCGTACAGGGACTAGCGGCAGATACGCAGTATTTT.

The chain is built from TRBV7-2 and TRBJ2-1, with 13 bases lining up with TRBD2. Losses at the gene ends were 6 bases for V and 7 bases for J; bases not matched to a gene: 15. The CDR3 is 18 amino acids. CDR1 and CDR2 from the germline V gene are SGHTA and FQGNSA. The chain's CDR3 is CASSAAQILAGGLNEQFF. The CDR3 DNA follows: TGTGCCAGCAGTGCCGCACAGATACTAGCGGGGGGGCTAAATGAGCAGTTCTTC.

The rearrangement links TRBV2 to TRBJ2-4, with D possibly matching TRBD2 (5 bases). CDR1 is SNHLY, CDR2 FYNNEI, per germline. CDR3 length: 13 amino acids. The ends were cut back, 7 bases at V and 3 bases at J, with 10 bases in the middle. Here the CDR3 reads CASNEGIKNIQYF. As DNA, the CDR3 is TGTGCCAGCAACGAGGGTATCAAAAACATTCAGTACTTC.

This clone has a single count. The J gene is TRBJ1-2, the V gene TRBV4-3, with D unresolved. Trimming shortened V by 1 base and J by 7 bases, and 10 bases separated the two germline ends. The germline gives CDR1 LGHNA, CDR2 YSLEER. The CDR3 consists of 13 residues. CDR3 sequence reads: CASSQGIDFGYTF. CDR3 in DNA: TGCGCCAGCAGCCAAGGTATTGACTTTGGCTACACCTTC.

The rearrangement uses TRBV4-1 and TRBJ1-1; TRBD1 aligns across 7 bases. V lost 3 bases to trimming and J lost 0 bases; unmatched junction nucleotides: 4. Germline CDR1 and CDR2: MGHRA and YSYEKL. There are 15 residues in the CDR3. The chain's CDR3 is CASSQADRMNTEAFF. CDR3 bases: TGCGCCAGCAGCCAGGCGGACAGGATGAACACTGAAGCTTTCTTT.

The chain links TRBV2 to TRBJ1-5; TRBD1 matches 7 bases. This CDR3 is 15 amino acids long. Germline-derived CDR1 and CDR2 are SNHLY and FYNNEI. Unmatched junction bases numbered 2, after V lost 0 bases and J lost 3 bases. CDR3 coding DNA: TGTGCCAGCAGTGAAGCAGGGGGCCCCAATCAGCCCCAGCATTTT. It is translated as CASSEAGGPNQPQHF.

This rearrangement joins TRBV7-9 to TRBJ1-1; tentatively, D is TRBD1 (5 bases). The V gene's germline CDR1 is SEHNR and CDR2 FQNEAQ (reference sequence). V lost 4 bases and J lost 2, with 14 bases in between. This CDR3 has 15 residues. CDR3 sequence (DNA): TGTGCCAGCAGCTCGGCCGACAGATTCAACACTGAAGCTTTCTTT. Its translation is CASSSADRFNTEAFF.

This chain uses TRBV13 with TRBJ2-3; D remains ambiguous. The CDR3 spans 12 residues. Deletions cut 10 bases from V and 1 base from J, with 9 bases between. Germline loops: CDR1 PRHDT, CDR2 FYEKMQ (reference sequence). Here the CDR3 reads CATSMGTDTQYF. The CDR3 DNA is TGTGCCACCTCTATGGGCACAGATACGCAGTATTTT.

CDR3 nucleotides: TGTGCCAGTAGTATGTCTAGCGGGAGTGCCCACGAGCAGTACTTC. Amino acids: CASSMSSGSAHEQYF. The chain uses TRBV19 and TRBJ2-7, with TRBD2 matching over 10 bases. In germline, CDR1 is LNHDA, CDR2 SQIVND (reference sequence). The CDR3 length is 15 residues. Germline trimming cut 3 bases from V and 5 bases from J; bases unmatched to any gene: 7.

The chain joins TRBV9 to TRBJ2-1; 10 positions match TRBD2. J was trimmed by 7 bases and V by 0 bases; bases with no gene match: 13. This CDR3 contains 18 residues. Per germline, CDR1 SGDLS and CDR2 YYNGEE. The CDR3 DNA reads as TGTGCCAGCAGCGTAGAGCCCGCCGAACTAGCGGGATATAATGAGCAGTTCTTC. It encodes CASSVEPAELAGYNEQFF.

J is TRBJ2-1 and V is TRBV13, with D tentatively TRBD1 (6 bases). Germline CDR1 is PRHDT and CDR2 is FYEKMQ (reference sequence). V was clipped by 3 bases and J by 6 bases, with 15 bases between them. The length of the CDR3 is 15 residues. The CDR3: CASSFTRGSGNEQFF. The CDR3 coding sequence is TGTGCCAGCAGCTTTACCAGGGGCAGCGGCAATGAGCAGTTCTTC.

The chain recombines TRBV27 with TRBJ2-5; 8 bases map to TRBD2. Looked up from germline, CDR1 is MNHEY and CDR2 is SMNVEV (reference sequence). The CDR3 is 17 amino acids. J was trimmed by 5 bases and V by 2 bases; bases with no gene match: 13. CDR3 DNA: TGTGCCAGCAGTTTAATTTCACGGGGGGGCCTGGGGGAGACCCAGTACTTC. As protein: CASSLISRGGLGETQYF.

The sample holds one count of this clone. The V gene is TRBV6-5, the J gene TRBJ2-7, with 8 bases fitting TRBD1. The CDR3 length is 14 residues. J was trimmed by 7 bases and V by 5 bases; bases with no gene match: 10. Per germline, CDR1 MNHEY and CDR2 SVGAGI. In DNA, the CDR3 is TGTGCCAGCAGTCGGACAGGGTTACCTGAAGAGCAGTACTTC. It codes for CASSRTGLPEEQYF.

This chain links TRBV19 with TRBJ1-1; D may be TRBD1 (5 bases). The CDR3 sequence is 13 residues long. Germline V lookup: CDR1 LNHDA, CDR2 SQIVND (reference sequence). Trimming cost V 6 bases and J 1 base, with 9 bases left between them. Here the CDR3 reads CASSPGGNTEAFF. The CDR3 region has the DNA TGTGCCAGTAGCCCGGGGGGGAACACTGAAGCTTTCTTT.

The chain joins TRBV20-1 to TRBJ2-7; 9 bases match TRBD2. The ends lost 5 bases at V and 6 bases at J; junction bases unmatched: 2. Germline V gives CDR1 DFQATT, CDR2 SNEGSKA (reference sequence). The CDR3 is 11 amino acids. The CDR3 bases are TGCAGTGCTGCGGGACTAGCCGAGCAGTACTTC. Protein: CSAAGLAEQYF.

V and J are TRBV6-5 and TRBJ1-1; 8 bases are a match to TRBD1. J gave up 3 bases and V 6 bases, and 9 bases lay outside the gene matches. CDR1 is MNHEY, CDR2 SVGAGI, per germline. The CDR3 has 15 amino acids. CDR3 residues: CASSPRQGKHTEAFF. In DNA form, the CDR3 reads TGTGCCAGCAGCCCCCGACAGGGGAAACACACTGAAGCTTTCTTT.

The chain employs TRBV20-1 and TRBJ2-3, with D hard to call. Germline CDR1 and CDR2: DFQATT and SNEGSKA (reference sequence). Deletions cut 4 bases from V and 6 bases from J, with 5 bases between. The CDR3 has 10 amino acids. Here the CDR3 DNA reads TGCAGTGCTATGGAGGATACGCAGTATTTT. Protein: CSAMEDTQYF.

This sequence joins TRBV5-1 and TRBJ2-7; 8 positions match TRBD1. V shed 1 base, J shed 3 bases, and the junction held 0 bases outside the gene matches. The CDR3 has 13 amino acids. Per the germline V gene, CDR1 is SGHRS and CDR2 is YFSETQ. The CDR3 loop is CASSLTGGYEQYF. CDR3 nucleotide sequence: TGCGCCAGCAGCTTGACAGGGGGCTACGAGCAGTACTTC. Supplemented by reference TRBV5-1 and TRBJ2-7, the full variable domain reads KAGVTQTPRYLIKTRGQQVTLSCSPISGHRSVSWYQQTPGQGLQFLFEYFSETQRNKGNFPGRFSGRQFSNSRSEMNVSTLELGDSALYLCASSLTGGYEQYFGPGTRLTVT.